These T cell receptor beta chains were read from a single sample in a study of T cells in Graves' hyperthyroidism and ophthalmopathy. TCRdb processed the multiplex PCR reads anew with MiXCR; each CDR3 protein has one entry. The sample lists about 590,000 distinct CDR3 sequences; about a sixth were seen once. The specimen was blood. The origin of the receptors is a woman aged 30 to 39 with Graves' hyperthyroidism. CDR3s include the opening cysteine and the closing phenylalanine or tryptophan. Each record gives: clone size, D gene, J gene, V gene, CDR3 protein, CDR3 DNA. A D gene is named only where the DNA matches it firmly. Rows may omit the clone size; those that give it use once, few, many or a size class.

>few|TRBD2|TRBJ2-3|TRBV30
CAWSHSTSGIQGGTDTQYF
TGTGCCTGGAGCCATTCGACTAGCGGGATCCAGGGGGGCACAGATACGCAGTATTTT
>NA|NA|TRBJ2-2|TRBV7-3
CASSPYRGADTGELFF
TGTGCCAGCAGCCCCTACCGAGGGGCCGACACCGGGGAGCTGTTTTTT
>many|NA|TRBJ2-7|TRBV20-1
CSARKEGPNEQYF
TGCAGTGCTAGAAAGGAGGGCCCTAACGAGCAGTACTTC
>many|NA|TRBJ2-1|TRBV12-3/TRBV12-4
CASTPRGTGYNEQFF
TGTGCCAGCACCCCGCGGGGAACTGGCTACAATGAGCAGTTCTTC
>many|NA|TRBJ1-4|TRBV20-1
CSARDRRATNEKLFF
TGCAGTGCTAGAGATCGGAGAGCAACTAATGAAAAACTGTTTTTT
>many|NA|TRBJ1-2|TRBV6-1
CASSEMTALYGYTF
TGTGCCAGCAGTGAAATGACCGCTCTATATGGCTACACCTTC
>NA|NA|TRBJ2-3|TRBV19
CASSASPRSTDTQYF
TGTGCCAGTAGTGCGAGCCCCCGAAGCACAGATACGCAGTATTTT
>many|TRBD1|TRBJ2-1|TRBV7-6
CASSLVGTGGNEQFF
TGTGCCAGCAGCTTAGTTGGTACAGGGGGCAATGAGCAGTTCTTC
>few|NA|TRBJ1-1|TRBV30
CAWSPPGFWTEAFF
TGTGCCTGGAGTCCACCAGGGTTTTGGACTGAAGCTTTCTTT
>NA|TRBD2|TRBJ2-7|TRBV7-9
CASSPNLAGVEQYF
TGTGCCAGCAGCCCGAACCTAGCGGGAGTCGAGCAGTACTTC
>NA|TRBD1|TRBJ1-4|TRBV20-1
CSARDPRDRGEKLFF
TGCAGTGCTAGAGATCCTCGGGACAGGGGTGAAAAACTGTTTTTT
>many|TRBD2|TRBJ2-2|TRBV3-1
CASSQDLAAAGELFF
TGTGCCAGCAGCCAAGATCTAGCGGCGGCCGGGGAGCTGTTTTTT
>NA|TRBD1|TRBJ1-1|TRBV19
CASSFTPGQRFSFF
TGTGCCAGTAGTTTTACTCCGGGACAGCGATTTTCTTTCTTT
>NA|TRBD2|TRBJ2-1|TRBV28
CASSPTSGASYNEQFF
TGTGCCAGCAGTCCGACTAGCGGGGCCTCCTACAATGAGCAGTTCTTC
>few|NA|TRBJ1-5|TRBV29-1
CSVLFRGLNLSNQPQHF
TGCAGCGTTTTGTTCAGGGGACTTAATCTTAGCAATCAGCCCCAGCATTTT
>few|TRBD2|TRBJ2-7|TRBV7-3
CASSLERGGSYEQYF
TGTGCCAGCAGCTTAGAGCGGGGGGGCTCCTACGAGCAGTACTTC
>many|NA|TRBJ2-7|TRBV20-1
CSALVTGISYEQYF
TGCAGTGCTCTGGTCACAGGGATCTCCTACGAGCAGTACTTC
>NA|NA|TRBJ1-2|TRBV27
CASSLSVNYGYTF
TGTGCCAGCAGTTTAAGTGTAAACTATGGCTACACCTTC
>few|NA|TRBJ2-1|TRBV20-1
CSARIDFNEQFF
TGCAGTGCTAGGATCGACTTCAATGAGCAGTTCTTC
>many|TRBD1|TRBJ2-3|TRBV24-1
CATSESDRENTDTQYF
TGTGCCACCAGTGAATCAGACAGGGAAAACACAGATACGCAGTATTTT
>many|NA|TRBJ2-7|TRBV6-1
CASTLDGSYYEQYF
TGTGCCAGCACCCTGGACGGTTCTTACTACGAGCAGTACTTC
>many|TRBD2|TRBJ2-5|TRBV29-1
CSVERGTSGSRETQYF
TGCAGCGTTGAAAGGGGGACTAGCGGGAGCCGTGAGACCCAGTACTTC
>many|TRBD1|TRBJ1-2|TRBV2
CASNRGSTYGYTF
TGTGCCAGCAACAGGGGGTCAACTTATGGCTACACCTTC
>many|NA|TRBJ2-3|TRBV18
CASSPHTTDTQYF
TGTGCCAGCTCACCACATACCACAGATACGCAGTATTTT
>many|NA|TRBJ2-3|TRBV11-2
CASSLVGEADTQYF
TGTGCCAGCAGCTTAGTAGGGGAAGCAGATACGCAGTATTTT
>many|NA|TRBJ2-7|TRBV18
CASSPEGDEQYF
TGTGCCAGCTCACCAGAGGGTGACGAGCAGTACTTC
>NA|TRBD1|TRBJ2-7|TRBV28
CASTDAQGQGYEQYF
TGTGCCAGCACCGACGCCCAGGGACAGGGCTACGAGCAGTACTTC
>NA|NA|TRBJ1-1|TRBV20-1
CSAAHTGNTEAFF
TGCAGTGCCGCACATACAGGGAACACTGAAGCTTTCTTT
>few|TRBD1|TRBJ1-3|TRBV12-3/TRBV12-4
CASNDQGATGNTIYF
TGTGCCAGCAATGATCAGGGGGCTACGGGAAACACCATATATTTT
>NA|TRBD1|TRBJ1-6|TRBV4-3
CASSQNQGADNSPLHF
TGCGCCAGCAGCCAAAACCAGGGGGCGGATAATTCACCCCTCCACTTT
>NA|TRBD2|TRBJ2-1|TRBV6-2/TRBV6-3
CASSFESSGYYNEQFF
TGTGCCAGCAGTTTCGAATCTAGCGGGTACTACAATGAGCAGTTCTTC
>NA|TRBD1|TRBJ2-7|TRBV29-1
CSASQGAKEQYF
TGCAGCGCCTCACAGGGGGCGAAGGAGCAGTACTTC
>many|NA|TRBJ2-5|TRBV24-1
CATSDPLMGGHLGMDETQYF
TGTGCCACCAGTGATCCCTTGATGGGGGGACATTTAGGGATGGACGAGACCCAGTACTTC
>many|NA|TRBJ1-4|TRBV27
CASRMATVGKLFF
TGTGCCAGCAGGATGGCAACAGTCGGAAAACTGTTTTTT
>many|TRBD1|TRBJ2-7|TRBV29-1
CSVYLRDRAYEQYF
TGCAGCGTGTACCTCCGGGACAGGGCCTACGAGCAGTACTTC